Each of the 18 T cell receptor beta chains below was sequenced from the same sample in a study of cytomegalovirus exposure and HLA in healthy donors. PCR employed 60 Vbeta and 13 Jbeta primers. The assay was immunoSEQ multiplex PCR, and TCRdb's table has in-frame clones only and misses some. The sample lists roughly 200,000 clones, roughly four fifths occurring once. The sample taken for sequencing was PBMCs. The receptors stem from a man aged 25-45 years in good health and CMV-seronegative.

This chain joins TRBV1 and TRBJ2-1; the table's TRBD2 call for D was not verified on the DNA. TRBV1 is assigned pseudogene status. CDR3 size: 17 residues. The DNA for the CDR3 is TGCACCAGCAGCCAAGTAAGAACTAGCGCGCAGGGGAATGAGCAGTTCTTC. As protein: CTSSQVRTSAQGNEQFF.

This chain uses TRBV19 with TRBJ1-5, with D possibly being TRBD1 (5 bases). V lost 1 base, J lost 3 bases, and 16 bases lay in between. The germline CDR1 and CDR2 sequences are LNHDA and SQIVND (reference sequence). The CDR3 covers 17 residues. The CDR3 DNA reads TGTGCCAGTAGTATAGGATCAGGGATTCCTACCAATCAGCCCCAGCATTTT. It codes for CASSIGSGIPTNQPQHF.

This chain joins TRBV29-1 and TRBJ2-1; 7 nucleotides align to TRBD2. Germline trimming cut 4 bases from V and 5 bases from J; bases unmatched to any gene: 17. The V gene's germline CDR1 is SQVTM and CDR2 ANQGSEA. CDR3 length equals 17 residues. The CDR3 loop is CSVALMPTSSMNNEQFF. The CDR3 DNA reads as TGCAGCGTTGCGTTAATGCCGACTAGCAGTATGAACAATGAGCAGTTCTTC.

The chain employs TRBV19 and TRBJ2-1, with 7 bases lining up with TRBD2. The germline CDR1 and CDR2 sequences are LNHDA and SQIVND (reference sequence). Trimming cost V 3 bases and J 8 bases; bases outside gene matches: 1. This CDR3 contains 12 residues. Here the CDR3 DNA reads TGTGCCAGTAGTATTGCGGGGGATGAGCAGTTCTTC. It encodes CASSIAGDEQFF.

This chain connects TRBV28 to TRBJ2-1; 7 bases align to TRBD2. J gave up 7 bases and V 6 bases, and 3 bases lay outside the gene matches. This CDR3 region has 12 residues. Germline-derived CDR1 and CDR2 are MDHEN and SYDVKM. Here the CDR3 DNA reads TGTGCCAGCAGCTTGGGAGGGAATGAGCAGTTCTTC. This translates into CASSLGGNEQFF.

The J gene is TRBJ2-4, the V gene TRBV27; D call uncertain. The CDR3 is 14 residues long. The V end was cut by 6 bases, the J end by 0 bases, with 9 bases between. Germline V lookup: CDR1 MNHEY, CDR2 SMNVEV (reference sequence). CDR3 nucleotides: TGTGCCAGCAGCTCCACTATAGCCAAAAACATTCAGTACTTC. Amino acid sequence: CASSSTIAKNIQYF.

This clone was seen once. At the DNA level, this CDR3 is encoded by other sequences in the same sample as well. The rearrangement links TRBV10-1 to TRBJ2-6, with 12 bases fitting TRBD1. From germline, CDR1 is WNHNN and CDR2 SYGVQD (reference sequence). The trim removed 7 bases at V and 2 bases at J, leaving 12 bases unmatched. This CDR3 has 19 amino acids. CDR3 protein: CASTPRLGTGGTGANVLTF. DNA of the CDR3: TGCGCCAGCACCCCCAGGTTGGGGACAGGGGGCACTGGGGCCAACGTCCTGACTTTC.

The rearrangement uses TRBV7-9 and TRBJ2-7, with D perhaps matching TRBD1 (5 bases). This CDR3 comprises 13 residues. Germline V gene data show CDR1 as SEHNR and CDR2 as FQNEAQ (reference sequence). V was shortened by 11 bases and J by 5 bases, with 19 bases between the two germline ends. The CDR3 DNA sequence: TGTGCCGTATCAGGACAAGGGAAAAACGAGCAGTACTTC. Amino acids: CAVSGQGKNEQYF.

The gene calls are TRBV27 and TRBJ2-3; 8 nucleotides align to TRBD2. CDR3 length: 12 residues. Germline V lookup: CDR1 MNHEY, CDR2 SMNVEV (reference sequence). CDR3 sequence: CAGGRTTDTQYF. The CDR3 nucleotides are TGTGCTGGCGGGAGGACCACAGATACGCAGTATTTT.

This chain joins TRBV9 and TRBJ1-1; D unresolved. The CDR3 contains 13 residues. Germline V gene sequence: CDR1 SGDLS, CDR2 YYNGEE. Trimming shortened V by 7 bases and J by 3 bases, and 13 bases separated the two germline ends. DNA for the CDR3: TGTGCCAGCTCCCGTTCTCTCGACACTGAAGCTTTCTTT. This encodes CASSRSLDTEAFF.

There are many counts of this clone. In the same sample, other DNA sequences code for this CDR3. V is TRBV28 and J is TRBJ1-5; D not certain. Germline CDR1 MDHEN, CDR2 SYDVKM. V lost 3 bases and J 1 base, leaving 16 bases between the germline ends. The CDR3 sequence is 17 residues long. The DNA for the CDR3 is TGTGCCAGCAGTTTGCCTCCACGAGTACGGAGCAATCAGCCCCAGCATTTT. Protein sequence: CASSLPPRVRSNQPQHF. Full variable domain (rest looked up from reference TRBV28 and TRBJ1-5): DVKVTQSSRYLVKRTGEKVFLECVQDMDHENMFWYRQDPGLGLRLIYFSYDVKMKEKGDIPEGYSVSREKKERFSLILESASTNQTSMYLCASSLPPRVRSNQPQHFGDGTRLSIL.

The rearrangement uses TRBV6-5 and TRBJ1-3; 7 bases match TRBD1. The V gene end was trimmed by 2 bases and the J gene end by 0 bases; junction bases not matched to a gene: 4. The CDR3 length is 16 residues. CDR1 is MNHEY and CDR2 is SVGAGI in the germline V gene. The CDR3 nucleotides are TGTGCCAGCAGTTACGGACAGGATTTCTCTGGAAACACCATATATTTT. As protein: CASSYGQDFSGNTIYF.

This clone was observed a single time. This chain links TRBV6-5 with TRBJ2-5; 7 positions agree with TRBD2. Germline values: CDR1 MNHEY, CDR2 SVGAGI. V shed 6 bases and J 5 bases; nucleotides not matched to a gene: 9. The CDR3 has 14 residues. CDR3 sequence reads: CASSPVAGVETQYF. In DNA, the CDR3 is TGTGCCAGCAGCCCCGTGGCGGGAGTCGAGACCCAGTACTTC.

The chain uses TRBV7-3 and TRBJ2-2, with 8 bases that match TRBD2. The CDR3 extends over 14 amino acids. In germline, CDR1 is SGHTA, CDR2 FQGTGA. With V trimmed by 7 bases and J by 5 bases, 6 bases remained unmatched. The CDR3 nucleotides are TGTGCCAGCAAGGGGGTAGCGGGGACCGGGGAGCTGTTTTTT. Its translation: CASKGVAGTGELFF. The entire variable domain, with the rest obtained from reference TRBV7-3 and TRBJ2-2, is as follows: GAGVSQTPSNKVTEKGKYVELRCDPISGHTALYWYRQSLGQGPEFLIYFQGTGAADDSGLPNDRFFAVRPEGSVSTLKIQRTERGDSAVYLCASKGVAGTGELFFGEGSRLTVL.

Here the CDR3 DNA reads TGTGCCAGCAGTAGTACGGGGGGGGGCTCTGGGGCCAACGTCCTGACTTTC. This encodes CASSSTGGGSGANVLTF. V is TRBV28 and J is TRBJ2-6; 8 positions agree with TRBD2. The germline V gene has CDR1 MDHEN and CDR2 SYDVKM. The ends lost 5 bases at V and 0 bases at J; junction bases unmatched: 6. This CDR3 has 17 residues.

The chain has TRBV6-1 and TRBJ2-1, with TRBD2 identical over 8 bases. The germline V gene has CDR1 MNHNS and CDR2 SASEGT. The junction had 10 bases not matched to a gene; V was cut back by 8 bases and J by 4 bases. The CDR3 sequence is 15 residues long. The CDR3 coding sequence is TGTGCCAGCGCCTCGGGGGGGACCATTTACAATGAGCAGTTCTTC. It is translated as CASASGGTIYNEQFF.

This clone occurred a few times. The rearrangement links TRBV6-5 to TRBJ2-7; perhaps TRBD1 as D (6 bases). The CDR3 totals 14 residues. The germline gives CDR1 MNHEY, CDR2 SVGAGI. Between the trimmed V and J ends, which lost 1 base and 2 bases, there was a span of 9 bases. Here the CDR3 reads CASSYWDTPYEQYF. The DNA of the CDR3 is TGTGCCAGCAGTTACTGGGACACCCCCTACGAGCAGTACTTC.

This clone was counted a single time. This rearrangement joins TRBV5-1 to TRBJ1-3; perhaps TRBD1 as D (5 bases). The V and J ends lost 4 bases and 4 bases respectively, with 12 bases between them. Germline values: CDR1 SGHRS, CDR2 YFSETQ. The CDR3 is 14 amino acids. The CDR3 reads CASSNQGTGNTIYF. CDR3 DNA: TGCGCCAGCAGCAATCAGGGTACCGGAAACACCATATATTTT.